Below are 27 T cell receptor beta chains sequenced from a single sample in a study of blood T cell repertoires in COVID-19. TCRdb's copy holds only in-frame clones and misses some; the assay was immunoSEQ multiplex PCR. The table includes more than 350,000 clones, around 91% detected once. The sample consisted of PBMCs or T cells enriched from blood (not recorded which). These receptors were obtained from a man younger than 35 who had recovered from COVID-19.

The rearrangement uses TRBV11-2 and TRBJ2-3, with 12 nucleotides matching TRBD2. The germline V gene has CDR1 SGHAT and CDR2 FQNNGV. CDR3 size: 14 residues. Trimming removed 5 bases from V and 9 bases from J; junction bases left unmatched: 6. CDR3 loop: CASSIRTSGETQYF. For the CDR3, the DNA is TGTGCCAGCAGCATCCGGACTAGCGGGGAGACGCAGTATTTT.

The chain couples TRBV9 to TRBJ2-5; TRBD2 agrees at 9 bases. V shed 2 bases and J 2 bases; nucleotides not matched to a gene: 7. The CDR3 consists of 16 residues. Germline-derived CDR1 and CDR2 are SGDLS and YYNGEE. The CDR3, as DNA: TGTGCCAGCAGCGTGACCGCGCGGGGGGGACAAGAGACCCAGTACTTC. This translates into CASSVTARGGQETQYF. Filled out from reference TRBV9 and TRBJ2-5, the complete variable domain reads DSGVTQTPKHLITATGQRVTLRCSPRSGDLSVYWYQQSLDQGLQFLIQYYNGEERAKGNILERFSAQQFPDLHSELNLSSLELGDSALYFCASSVTARGGQETQYFGPGTRLLVL.

This sequence joins TRBV27 and TRBJ2-5, with TRBD2 matching 11 bases. The CDR3 totals 16 residues. Per germline, CDR1 MNHEY and CDR2 SMNVEV (reference sequence). V shed 4 bases and J 7 bases; nucleotides not matched to a gene: 11. The chain's CDR3 is CASSSPGTSGMWTQYF. DNA of the CDR3: TGTGCCAGCAGTTCCCCCGGGACTAGCGGTATGTGGACCCAGTACTTC.

The chain joins TRBV5-1 to TRBJ1-6; 10 bases are shared with TRBD1. The CDR3 covers 15 residues. V shed 5 bases and J 8 bases; nucleotides not matched to a gene: 7. Germline CDR1 is SGHRS and CDR2 is YFSETQ. The CDR3 region has the DNA TGCGCCAGCAGGATAAGACAGGGGGCAGATTCACCCCTCCACTTT. Protein: CASRIRQGADSPLHF. The entire variable domain, with the rest obtained from reference TRBV5-1 and TRBJ1-6, is as follows: KAGVTQTPRYLIKTRGQQVTLSCSPISGHRSVSWYQQTPGQGLQFLFEYFSETQRNKGNFPGRFSGRQFSNSRSEMNVSTLELGDSALYLCASRIRQGADSPLHFGNGTRLTVT.

The genes are TRBV19 and TRBJ1-1, with TRBD1 as a possible D gene (6 bases). CDR3 length: 15 amino acids. Trimming left V 9 bases short and J 5 bases short, with 22 bases between. Germline V gene lookup returns CDR1 LNHDA and CDR2 SQIVND (reference sequence). The CDR3 here is CASLENWGRRTEAFF. CDR3 coding DNA: TGTGCCAGCCTCGAAAACTGGGGGCGGCGGACTGAAGCTTTCTTT.

This clone was seen a single time. V is TRBV18 and J is TRBJ2-4, with 11 bases matching TRBD2. The CDR3 loop spans 15 amino acids. The V gene end was trimmed by 3 bases and the J gene end by 8 bases; junction bases not matched to a gene: 6. The germline V gene has CDR1 KGHSH and CDR2 LQKENI. The CDR3 DNA reads as TGTGCCAGCTCACCGAATAGCGGGGGGGCCGACATTCAGTACTTC. Protein sequence: CASSPNSGGADIQYF.

The V and J genes are TRBV11-2 and TRBJ2-7; 8 positions agree with TRBD2. The CDR3 has 14 amino acids. Per the germline V gene, CDR1 is SGHAT and CDR2 is FQNNGV. The V gene end was trimmed by 5 bases and the J gene end by 2 bases; junction bases not matched to a gene: 5. The CDR3 reads CASSLSSGPYEQYF. CDR3 in DNA: TGTGCCAGCAGCCTTTCTAGCGGGCCCTACGAGCAGTACTTC. The whole variable domain, remainder taken from reference TRBV11-2 and TRBJ2-7, is EAGVAQSPRYKIIEKRQSVAFWCNPISGHATLYWYQQILGQGPKLLIQFQNNGVVDDSQLPKDRFSAERLKGVDSTLKIQPAKLEDSAVYLCASSLSSGPYEQYFGPGTRLTVT.

V and J are TRBV5-5 and TRBJ1-4; 9 nucleotides match TRBD1. V was pared by 0 bases and J by 5 bases, with 5 bases of the junction left unmatched. The CDR3 covers 16 residues. Germline V lookup: CDR1 SGHKS, CDR2 YYEKEE (reference sequence). The CDR3 DNA reads TGTGCCAGCAGCTTGGCCGCAGGACAGGGGAATGAAAAACTGTTTTTT. As protein: CASSLAAGQGNEKLFF.

The chain is built from TRBV7-6 and TRBJ2-1; 12 bases align to TRBD2. The V and J ends lost 0 bases and 7 bases, in that order; junction bases with no gene match: 10. Germline-derived CDR1 and CDR2 are SGHVS and FNYEAQ. The CDR3 length is 18 residues. CDR3 in DNA: TGTGCCAGCAGCTTAGCGCAATCGGCTAGCGGGAGGGGGAATGAGCAGTTCTTC. It yields the protein CASSLAQSASGRGNEQFF.

V and J are TRBV29-1 and TRBJ1-1, with 7 bases fitting TRBD1. The CDR3 totals 14 residues. The junction had 10 bases not matched to a gene; V was cut back by 6 bases and J by 3 bases. Germline CDR1 SQVTM, CDR2 ANQGSEA. The CDR3 coding sequence is TGCAGCGTACAATTCTCAGGGGGGTACACTGAAGCTTTCTTT. Protein: CSVQFSGGYTEAFF.

In regard to this clone: The junction shows a germline mismatch at one end, possibly a read error. CDR3 nucleotides: TGTGCCAGCAGTTACTTAGGCGGGACAGGGGACACCGAAGCTTTCTTT. The encoded protein is CASSYLGGTGDTEAFF. The chain has TRBV6-2 or TRBV6-3 and TRBJ1-1, with 10 bases identical to TRBD1. The CDR3 length is 16 residues. CDR1 is MNHEY, CDR2 SVGEGT, per germline.

This chain links TRBV5-1 with TRBJ1-1; no clear D gene. The CDR3 contains 14 residues. Germline values: CDR1 SGHRS, CDR2 YFSETQ. V was clipped by 0 bases and J by 1 base, with 7 bases between them. DNA for the CDR3: TGCGCCAGCAGCTTGGTCGAGGGGAACACTGAAGCTTTCTTT. Translated: CASSLVEGNTEAFF.

The V gene is TRBV24-1, the J gene TRBJ2-1; TRBD2 matches at 13 bases. The V gene's germline CDR1 is KGHDR and CDR2 SFDVKD. The CDR3 contains 17 residues. J gave up 8 bases and V 1 base, and 7 bases lay outside the gene matches. CDR3 amino acids: CATSDFSTSGRLYEQFF. CDR3 DNA sequence: TGTGCCACCAGTGATTTTTCGACTAGCGGGAGGCTATATGAGCAGTTCTTC.

This clone has just a few counts. The J gene is TRBJ1-2, the V gene TRBV19, with TRBD1 identical over 8 bases. In germline, CDR1 is LNHDA, CDR2 SQIVND (reference sequence). The CDR3 loop spans 18 amino acids. J lost 7 bases, V lost 3 bases, and 19 bases had no gene match. In DNA form, the CDR3 reads TGTGCCAGTAGTATTGGCGGTTCAGGGGGCGGTAGGAAAGGTGGCTACACCTTC. Its translation: CASSIGGSGGGRKGGYTF.

The rearrangement uses TRBV24-1 and TRBJ2-1; 7 nucleotides align to TRBD2. This CDR3 region has 15 residues. Germline values: CDR1 KGHDR, CDR2 SFDVKD. J was trimmed by 6 bases and V by 2 bases; bases with no gene match: 6. The CDR3 DNA reads TGTGCCACCAGTGATTCGCGGGGGTCCGGCAATGAGCAGTTCTTC. It is translated as CATSDSRGSGNEQFF.

The chain has TRBV2 and TRBJ2-1; 11 bases agree with TRBD2. V dropped 3 bases and J dropped 9; count of bases not matched to a gene: 7. Germline CDR1 is SNHLY and CDR2 is FYNNEI. There are 15 residues in the CDR3. As DNA, the CDR3 is TGTGCCAGCAGTGACGATAGCGGGGGGGTAGGTGAGCAGTTCTTC. Protein product: CASSDDSGGVGEQFF.

This rearrangement joins TRBV14 to TRBJ1-3; D perhaps matches TRBD1 (6 bases). Germline CDR1 reads SGHDN; CDR2 reads FVKESK. This CDR3 is built from 17 residues. With 1 base removed from V and 0 bases from J, the gap between germline ends came to 13 bases. This CDR3 is CASSQVTGAFSGNTIYF. The CDR3 DNA follows: TGTGCCAGCAGCCAAGTGACAGGCGCTTTCTCTGGAAACACCATATATTTT.

This chain links TRBV19 with TRBJ1-1; D not resolved. V was shortened by 3 bases and J by 10 bases, with 12 bases between the two germline ends. Per germline, CDR1 LNHDA and CDR2 SQIVND (reference sequence). The CDR3 is made up of 12 amino acids. CDR3 bases: TGTGCCAGTAGTATTGGGCCAATGAGAGCTTTCTTT. This encodes CASSIGPMRAFF.

This sequence joins TRBV27 and TRBJ2-1; no definite D call. The ends were cut back, 2 bases at V and 7 bases at J, with 21 bases in the middle. Germline lookup yields CDR1 MNHEY and CDR2 SMNVEV (reference sequence). The CDR3 is 17 residues long. The DNA for the CDR3 is TGTGCCAGCAGTTTACGGGTCACCGGTGAATGGTATAATGAGCAGTTCTTC. Its protein is CASSLRVTGEWYNEQFF.

The CDR3 reads CASSSLDTLEAFF. CDR3 DNA sequence: TGTGCCAGCAGTAGTCTGGACACTTTGGAGGCTTTCTTT. This rearrangement joins TRBV28 to TRBJ1-1; D possibly corresponds to TRBD1 (5 bases). Germline values: CDR1 MDHEN, CDR2 SYDVKM. Trimming left V 5 bases short and J 11 bases short, with 18 bases between. This CDR3 region has 13 residues. The complete variable domain, with remaining parts taken from reference TRBV28 and TRBJ1-1, reads DVKVTQSSRYLVKRTGEKVFLECVQDMDHENMFWYRQDPGLGLRLIYFSYDVKMKEKGDIPEGYSVSREKKERFSLILESASTNQTSMYLCASSSLDTLEAFFGQGTRLTVV.

This chain connects TRBV7-6 to TRBJ2-2; perhaps TRBD1 as D (6 bases). This CDR3 contains 15 residues. Germline values: CDR1 SGHVS, CDR2 FNYEAQ. V lost 5 bases and J 2 bases, leaving 12 bases between the germline ends. The CDR3 coding sequence is TGTGCCAGCAGCCCCGGACAGAGTAACACCGGGGAGCTGTTTTTT. Translated, it gives CASSPGQSNTGELFF.

The rearrangement links TRBV18 to TRBJ2-2, with TRBD2 matching 12 bases. The CDR3 is made up of 18 amino acids. Germline CDR1 reads KGHSH; CDR2 reads LQKENI. The junction had 8 bases not matched to a gene; V was cut back by 5 bases and J by 1 base. The CDR3 DNA reads TGTGCCAGCTCAAAAGGAGGACTAGCGGGGCTGAACACCGGGGAGCTGTTTTTT. Amino acid sequence: CASSKGGLAGLNTGELFF.

The chain carries TRBV7-8 and TRBJ2-6; tentatively, D is TRBD2 (7 bases). CDR1 is SGHVS and CDR2 is FQNEAQ in the germline V gene. Trimming took off 1 base at V and 2 bases at J, with 9 bases between the two ends. The CDR3 is 16 amino acids. CDR3 loop: CASSLGGGAGANVLTF. In DNA, the CDR3 is TGTGCCAGCAGCTTAGGAGGGGGGGCTGGGGCCAACGTCCTGACTTTC.

The chain employs TRBV12-5 and TRBJ1-1; TRBD1 agrees at 10 bases. This CDR3 is 14 amino acids long. Trimming took 6 bases from V and 7 from J; bases not matched to a gene: 8. CDR1 and CDR2 from the germline V gene are LGHNT and FRNRAP. The CDR3 spells CASGEGQGVVEAFF. The CDR3 DNA reads TGTGCTAGTGGGGAAGGACAGGGGGTTGTTGAAGCTTTCTTT.

The J gene is TRBJ2-7, the V gene TRBV19, with 8 bases aligning to TRBD2. This CDR3 contains 14 residues. Germline assignment: CDR1 LNHDA and CDR2 SQIVND (reference sequence). Germline trimming cut 4 bases from V and 2 bases from J; bases unmatched to any gene: 4. The DNA for the CDR3 is TGTGCCAGTAGTAGTGGAGCGGGGGCCTACGAGCAGTACTTC. The encoded protein is CASSSGAGAYEQYF.

This clone was seen a single time. The sample carries other DNA sequences with the same CDR3. V is TRBV30 and J is TRBJ1-5, with D possibly matching TRBD1 (5 bases). This CDR3 is 15 amino acids long. Germline CDR1 GTSNPN, CDR2 SVGIG (reference sequence). The ends were cut back, 0 bases at V and 0 bases at J, with 9 bases in the middle. This CDR3 is CAWSVGGNSNQPQHF. The CDR3 DNA reads TGTGCCTGGAGTGTCGGGGGAAATAGCAATCAGCCCCAGCATTTT.

The genes are TRBV2 and TRBJ1-6, with D tentatively TRBD1 (5 bases). The CDR3 totals 17 residues. CDR1 is SNHLY, CDR2 FYNNEI, per germline. The V end lost 3 bases, the J end lost 8 bases, and 20 bases lay between the germline ends. The CDR3 coding sequence is TGTGCCAGCAGTGAGCAGGGCTGGGAGGGTACCGATTCACCCCTCCACTTT. It specifies CASSEQGWEGTDSPLHF.